This is a list of T cell receptor beta chains from one sample in a study of monozygotic twins with cystic fibrosis. TCRdb keeps only in-frame clones here, not all; method: immunoSEQ multiplex PCR. The data show tens of thousands of clones, with 75% to 95% seen just once and roughly 0.28% held by the top ten. The sample was blood. The receptors here all came from a girl aged 2 to 10 with cystic fibrosis. Both conserved end residues are part of each CDR3. Each record gives: V gene, D gene, J gene, clone size, CDR3 DNA, CDR3 protein. D genes are given only for firm matches. Some rows mark clone size as missing; the rest say once, few, many or name a class of expanded clone.

>TRBV29-1|.|TRBJ1-1|.
TGCAGCGTTGAAGATATACAGACACTGAACACTGAAGCTTTCTTT
CSVEDIQTLNTEAFF
>TRBV7-8|TRBD1|TRBJ2-2|.
TGTGCCAGCAGCCCTCGGACAGGGGCGACCGGGGAGCTGTTTTTT
CASSPRTGATGELFF
>TRBV6-6|.|TRBJ2-7|.
TGTGCCAGCAGTACAGGAGCCGAGCAGTACTTC
CASSTGAEQYF
>TRBV27|TRBD1|TRBJ1-2|.
TGTGCCACTGGGACAGGGTTGGAAGGCTACACCTTC
CATGTGLEGYTF
>TRBV29-1|.|TRBJ2-5|.
TGCAGCGTTGAAGGGATGGACAGCGGGGCCCAAGAGACCCAGTACTTC
CSVEGMDSGAQETQYF
>TRBV7-2|.|TRBJ1-2|once
TGTGCCAGCAGCTTATCGCAGGGGATAGGCTATGGCTACACCTTC
CASSLSQGIGYGYTF
>TRBV7-9|.|TRBJ1-1|.
TGTGCCAGCAGCGCTACACTGGAAGCTTTCTTT
CASSATLEAFF
>TRBV15|.|TRBJ1-5|.
TGTGCCACCAGCAGAGTCAGGACGGTCAATCAGCCCCAGCATTTT
CATSRVRTVNQPQHF
>TRBV11-3|.|TRBJ2-7|.
TGTGCCAGCAGCTTAACAGTGGCCTACGAGCAGTACTTC
CASSLTVAYEQYF
>TRBV4-3|TRBD2|TRBJ2-7|.
TGCGCCAGCAGCCAACACCACTACGGGACTAGCAGCAACTACGAGCAGTACTTC
CASSQHHYGTSSNYEQYF